Below, 14 T cell receptor beta chains from the same sample are listed, as sequenced in a study of human thymus T cells. Thymic material originated from resections removed in the course of corrective heart surgery. The assay was immunoSEQ multiplex PCR, and TCRdb's table has in-frame clones only and misses some. The table shows roughly 86,000 clones, with roughly 96% occurring only once. Specimen: thymus tissue. The receptor source for this set is a boy under two years old with a congenital heart defect but otherwise immunologically healthy.

Details on this clone: Other DNA variants within this sample encode the same CDR3. V is TRBV5-6 and J is TRBJ1-2; D ambiguous. This CDR3 comprises 13 residues. CDR1 is SGHDT and CDR2 is YYEEEE in the germline V gene. V lost 0 bases and J 1 base, leaving 4 bases between the germline ends. The CDR3 loop is CASSLAGNYGYTF. The CDR3 DNA is TGTGCCAGCAGCTTGGCGGGTAACTATGGCTACACCTTC.

The rearrangement links TRBV4-3 to TRBJ2-4, with unresolved D. The CDR3 has 17 residues. CDR1 and CDR2 (germline): LGHNA, YSLEER. Trimming stripped 3 bases from V and 0 bases from J, with 15 bases between. In nucleotides, the CDR3 is TGCGCCAGCAGCCAGGATCCGGGCCCACTAGCCAAAAACATTCAGTACTTC. It translates to CASSQDPGPLAKNIQYF.

The CDR3 sequence is CASSGHPLGNTGELFF. The CDR3 bases are TGTGCCAGCAGCGGCCACCCACTAGGGAACACCGGGGAGCTGTTTTTT. The chain links TRBV14 to TRBJ2-2; D possibly corresponds to TRBD2 (5 bases). The ends were cut back, 5 bases at V and 1 base at J, with 14 bases in the middle. The CDR3 is 16 residues long. The germline V gene has CDR1 SGHDN and CDR2 FVKESK.

In nucleotides, the CDR3 is TGCGCCAGCGGCTCGGACAGGGGAGGCAAGGATACGCAGTATTTT. It codes for CASGSDRGGKDTQYF. The chain joins TRBV10-1 to TRBJ2-3; TRBD1 matches 9 bases. Germline V gene data show CDR1 as WNHNN and CDR2 as SYGVQD (reference sequence). This CDR3 comprises 15 residues. With 8 bases clipped from V and 6 bases from J, the junction kept 12 bases outside the gene matches.

This chain links TRBV5-4 with TRBJ2-1; the D gene is possibly TRBD1 (5 bases). V lost 4 bases, J lost 5 bases, and 10 bases lay in between. The CDR3 extends over 13 amino acids. The germline V gene has CDR1 SGHNT and CDR2 YYREEE (reference sequence). The CDR3 sequence: CASSVLGDNEQFF. As DNA, the CDR3 is TGTGCCAGCAGCGTGTTAGGGGACAATGAGCAGTTCTTC. The whole variable domain, filled in from reference TRBV5-4 and TRBJ2-1, reads ETGVTQSPTHLIKTRGQQVTLRCSSQSGHNTVSWYQQALGQGPQFIFQYYREEENGRGNFPPRFSGLQFPNYSSELNVNALELDDSALYLCASSVLGDNEQFFGPGTRLTVL.

The J gene is TRBJ2-7, the V gene TRBV12-1. TRBV12-1 has pseudogene status. The CDR3 is 15 residues long. The CDR3, as DNA: TGTGCCAGCAGCTTCTCCCGGACCACCTCCTACGAGCAGTACTTC. This codes for CASSFSRTTSYEQYF.

The chain recombines TRBV7-9 with TRBJ2-7; no firm D call. The CDR3 is 15 residues long. Trimming shortened V by 4 bases and J by 1 base, and 14 bases separated the two germline ends. CDR1 and CDR2 from the germline V gene are SEHNR and FQNEAQ (reference sequence). The CDR3 sequence is CASSSKWQPSYEQYF. The CDR3 DNA is TGTGCCAGCAGCTCCAAGTGGCAGCCATCCTACGAGCAGTACTTC.

The rearrangement uses TRBV6-6 and TRBJ2-1; D unresolved. The V gene lost 0 bases and the J gene lost 12 bases, with 12 bases spanning the gap. Germline V gene data show CDR1 as MNHNY and CDR2 as SVGAGI (reference sequence). CDR3 length: 13 residues. CDR3 sequence (DNA): TGTGCCAGCAGTTACTCTCCCGAGCCCCCGCAGTTCTTC. This encodes CASSYSPEPPQFF.

The CDR3 DNA sequence: TGTGCCAGCAGCCTGGGGGGACAGGGCACAGATACGCAGTATTTT. This translates into CASSLGGQGTDTQYF. The rearrangement joins TRBV6-5 to TRBJ2-3, with 8 nucleotides matching TRBD1. V trimming: 6 bases; J trimming: 1 base; junction bases outside the gene matches: 6. Per germline, CDR1 MNHEY and CDR2 SVGAGI. CDR3 length: 15 amino acids.

The chain recombines TRBV29-1 with TRBJ1-1; 11 nucleotides line up with TRBD1. This CDR3 region has 17 residues. From germline, CDR1 is SQVTM and CDR2 ANQGSEA. J was trimmed by 0 bases and V by 4 bases; bases with no gene match: 10. The CDR3 DNA follows: TGCAGCGTTGGTGAAGGGACAGGGGGATATATGAACACTGAAGCTTTCTTT. This gives the protein CSVGEGTGGYMNTEAFF.

This rearrangement joins TRBV28 to TRBJ2-7; D uncertain. The V gene's germline CDR1 is MDHEN and CDR2 SYDVKM. V lost 6 bases and J lost 4, with 22 bases in between. The CDR3 is 16 residues long. DNA of the CDR3: TGTGCCAGCAGCTCCGATAGACCGATGGGTACGTACGAGCAGTACTTC. Protein sequence: CASSSDRPMGTYEQYF.

The chain is built from TRBV5-3 and TRBJ1-2, with TRBD1 as a possible D gene (5 bases). TRBV5-3 has ORF status, its function being uncertain. V lost 3 bases, J lost 6 bases, and 18 bases lay in between. The CDR3 length is 15 residues. The CDR3 loop reads CARSCGLGEGDGYTF. DNA of the CDR3: TGTGCCAGAAGCTGCGGGTTGGGGGAAGGGGATGGCTACACCTTC.

V is TRBV19 and J is TRBJ2-1; TRBD1 agrees at 11 bases. Germline V CDR1 and CDR2: LNHDA, SQIVND (reference sequence). Trimming took 4 bases from V and 1 from J; bases not matched to a gene: 6. The CDR3 totals 17 residues. The CDR3 loop reads CASSNPDRGLSYNEQFF. The CDR3 nucleotides read TGTGCCAGTAGTAACCCGGACAGGGGGCTATCCTACAATGAGCAGTTCTTC.

The chain links TRBV11-2 to TRBJ2-7; D gene unclear. In germline, CDR1 is SGHAT, CDR2 FQNNGV. The ends were cut back, 2 bases at V and 3 bases at J, with 14 bases in the middle. CDR3 size: 15 residues. CDR3 sequence (DNA): TGTGCCAGCAGCTTACTCAGGATGAGTAGCTACGAGCAGTACTTC. It encodes CASSLLRMSSYEQYF. Combining the CDR3 with reference TRBV11-2 and TRBJ2-7 gives the whole variable domain EAGVAQSPRYKIIEKRQSVAFWCNPISGHATLYWYQQILGQGPKLLIQFQNNGVVDDSQLPKDRFSAERLKGVDSTLKIQPAKLEDSAVYLCASSLLRMSSYEQYFGPGTRLTVT.